These T cell receptor beta chains were read from a single sample in a study of T cell repertoires in ileal Crohn's disease. Using immunoSEQ multiplex PCR, the repertoire was profiled, and TCRdb retains in-frame clones only, with some absent. The data contain several thousand clones, over 70% of them seen just once; the ten biggest clones take up around 8.6%. Sequencing used ileal tissue. These TCRs come from an adult with Crohn's disease. Both conserved end residues are part of each CDR3. The order of the fields is clone size, V gene, D gene, J gene, CDR3 protein, CDR3 DNA. A D gene is named only where the DNA matches it firmly. Clone size, where shown, is once, few, many, or a class for clones that have expanded.

>.|TRBV7-8|.|TRBJ1-1
CASSSGRNTEAFF
TGTGCCAGCAGCTCGGGTCGGAACACTGAAGCTTTCTTT
>.|TRBV7-8|.|TRBJ1-1
CASSSRLKNTEAFF
TGTGCCAGCAGCTCCAGACTCAAGAACACTGAAGCTTTCTTT
>.|TRBV10-3|.|TRBJ2-7
CAISESETEQYF
TGTGCCATCAGTGAGTCGGAGACCGAGCAGTACTTC
>.|TRBV11-2|.|TRBJ2-1
CASSFQLESHNEQFF
TGTGCCAGCAGCTTCCAACTAGAGTCCCACAATGAGCAGTTCTTC
>few|TRBV5-6|TRBD1|TRBJ2-7
CASSLDGQGFDEQYF
TGTGCCAGCAGCTTGGACGGACAGGGTTTCGACGAGCAGTACTTC
>.|TRBV25-1|.|TRBJ2-3
CASSHRDPRGTDTQYF
TGTGCCAGCAGTCACCGGGACCCTAGGGGGACAGATACGCAGTATTTT
>few|TRBV7-2|.|TRBJ1-2
CASSLAGANYGYTF
TGTGCCAGCAGCTTAGCAGGGGCAAACTATGGCTACACCTTC
>.|TRBV28|.|TRBJ1-3
CASHTGPGNTIYF
TGTGCCAGCCACACAGGGCCTGGAAACACCATATATTTT
>.|TRBV7-6|TRBD2|TRBJ2-1
CASGRLAAYNEQFF
TGTGCCAGCGGTCGACTAGCGGCATACAATGAGCAGTTCTTC
>.|TRBV7-8|TRBD2|TRBJ2-1
CASSHRDSGSPYNEQFF
TGTGCCAGCAGCCATCGTGATAGCGGGTCTCCTTACAATGAGCAGTTCTTC
>.|TRBV6-1|TRBD1|TRBJ2-7
CASSTGQGPYEQYF
TGTGCCAGCAGCACCGGACAGGGGCCCTACGAGCAGTACTTC
>.|TRBV6-4|.|TRBJ1-1
CASRLSAWAFF
TGTGCCAGCAGGTTAAGTGCCTGGGCTTTCTTT
>few|TRBV23-1|TRBD1|TRBJ1-4
CASSQSPGGREKLFF
TGCGCCAGCAGTCAATCCCCAGGGGGCCGTGAAAAACTGTTTTTT
>few|TRBV11-1|.|TRBJ1-5
CASSQGDNQPQHF
TGTGCCAGCAGTCAAGGGGACAATCAGCCCCAGCATTTT
>.|TRBV19|TRBD1|TRBJ2-2
CATSDRDRVSGELFF
TGTGCCACTTCGGACCGGGACAGGGTCTCCGGGGAGCTGTTTTTT
>.|TRBV5-1|.|TRBJ1-4
CASSLGGNEKLFF
TGCGCCAGCAGCTTGGGGGGTAATGAAAAACTGTTTTTT
>.|TRBV28|.|TRBJ2-5
CASSFRKQETQYF
TGTGCCAGCAGCTTTCGGAAGCAAGAGACCCAGTACTTC
>.|TRBV18|.|TRBJ2-2
CASSPSGELFF
TGTGCCAGCTCACCGTCCGGGGAGCTGTTTTTT
>once|TRBV7-8|.|TRBJ2-3
CASSLIQGTRGPDTQYF
TGTGCCAGCAGCTTAATTCAGGGGACGAGGGGTCCAGATACGCAGTATTTT
>.|TRBV7-9|TRBD2|TRBJ2-7
CASSLVAGVYEQYF
TGTGCCAGCAGCTTAGTGGCGGGAGTCTACGAGCAGTACTTC
>.|TRBV4-2|.|TRBJ2-1
CASCPGGGIEQFF
TGTGCCAGCTGCCCTGGGGGCGGGATTGAGCAGTTCTTC
>.|TRBV7-3|TRBD2|TRBJ2-1
CASSPAGEGNEQFF
TGTGCCAGCAGCCCCGCGGGAGAGGGCAATGAGCAGTTCTTC
>.|TRBV28|.|TRBJ2-6
CASSPSSSGANVLTF
TGTGCCAGCAGCCCCTCGAGCTCTGGGGCCAACGTCCTGACTTTC
>.|TRBV6-6|.|TRBJ1-1
CASTTRGGTEAFF
TGTGCCAGCACCACCAGGGGAGGAACTGAAGCTTTCTTT
>.|TRBV6-1|.|TRBJ2-3
CASKGSSTDTQYF
TGTGCCAGCAAGGGCAGTAGCACAGATACGCAGTATTTT
>.|TRBV14|.|TRBJ2-7
CASSQGPSEQYF
TGTGCCAGCAGCCAAGGCCCATCCGAGCAGTACTTC